This TCR beta chain was documented in a study of T cell responses to AZD1222 COVID-19 vaccine listed by TCRdb under 2021. Broadly, across the study: AZD1222 recipients whose second dose came at about 4 weeks and those whose second dose came at about 12 weeks were combined into one group, since spike-specific TCR depth and breadth did not differ between the two schedules. A total of 233 trial participants underwent TCR sequencing, of whom about 210 received two doses of AZD1222 and about 25 received two doses of the MenACWY control vaccine. Trial participants were enrolled into age subgroups of 18-55, 56-69 and 70-plus years, which contained approximately 150, 28 and 58 TCR-sequenced participants, respectively.

On the study overall, not on this receptor specifically: Because no day 14 peak-response samples were available, repertoires were characterized only after the peak T cell response. Participants were mostly white British and included more females than males, and it was suggested by the authors that clonal diversity may have been underestimated. CD4 TCRs associated with the vaccine covered the entire spike protein, and the dominant responses were in regions 160-218 and 743-854. The 56-69-year group was small, and its depth increase did not reach significance, likely because of low power. Conclusions about previously exposed vaccinees were limited because only a handful of AZD1222 recipients were SARS-CoV-2 seropositive at baseline. After two AZD1222 doses, both the breadth and the depth of spike-specific TCRs were significantly higher than at day 0 and than in MenACWY recipients. Epitopes outside the regions mutated in the B.1.351 and B.1.1.7 variants were reportedly recognized by nearly half of the unique spike-specific TCRs.

Reading the germline V gene gives CDR1 SNHLY and CDR2 FYNNEI. The CDR3 holds 12 amino acids from the cysteine to the phenylalanine. Just CDR3 DNA is preserved here, 36 bases in frame from base 1. Germline trimming amounts to 8 bases on V and 6 bases on J, with 4 as the count of junction bases outside the gene matches. The label giving this sample's time point can be read as: baseline before first vaccination. The vaccinee samples were drawn from two UK trials, COV001 and COV002, one of which was a single-blind randomized controlled phase 2/3 trial testing AZD1222 (ChAdOx1 nCoV-19) in healthy adults. Trial participant PBMC samples were collected at day 0 and day 28 after the second dose for TCRbeta chain sequencing. This clone was counted once. Its antigen is still unknown. Base qualities are not at hand, and no much larger clone is one base apart. The CDR3 regions of human TCRbeta chains were analyzed by immunosequencing. Turning to the authors' computational methods: Repertoire TCRs were matched against a reference library of SARS-CoV-2-specific TCRs generated with the MIRA antigen-specificity platform. Breadth was defined as the fraction of unique TCRs that were SARS-CoV-2-associated. Depth was defined as the fraction of total T cells that were SARS-CoV-2-associated. Using the MIRA data, every spike-specific TCR was mapped to the spike region that the TCR reacted to and assigned to either a CD4 or a CD8 class. Log10-transformed breadth and depth values were compared by one-way ANOVA with Sidak's multiple comparisons tests. The clones in this table, taken by TCRdb from immuneACCESS, are in-frame only. Not every clone is retained; where verified, under half of the shortfall comes from an unresolved V gene, and the cause of the rest is unknown. V, J and clone size are those of that table, while D and trimming were read from the DNA. The sample table holds about 99,000 clones, of which 88% were seen once. Approximately 9% of the sample goes to the ten largest clones.

This material consisted of peripheral blood, taken on day 0 of AZD1222 vaccination. This clonotype was sampled from an adult in good health. The rearrangement joined TRBV2 to TRBJ2-3, with 8 junctional bases fitting TRBD2. The CDR3 reads CASAGGPDTQYF. Read as DNA, the sequence is TGTGCCAGCGCGGGGGGCCCGGATACGCAGTATTTT.